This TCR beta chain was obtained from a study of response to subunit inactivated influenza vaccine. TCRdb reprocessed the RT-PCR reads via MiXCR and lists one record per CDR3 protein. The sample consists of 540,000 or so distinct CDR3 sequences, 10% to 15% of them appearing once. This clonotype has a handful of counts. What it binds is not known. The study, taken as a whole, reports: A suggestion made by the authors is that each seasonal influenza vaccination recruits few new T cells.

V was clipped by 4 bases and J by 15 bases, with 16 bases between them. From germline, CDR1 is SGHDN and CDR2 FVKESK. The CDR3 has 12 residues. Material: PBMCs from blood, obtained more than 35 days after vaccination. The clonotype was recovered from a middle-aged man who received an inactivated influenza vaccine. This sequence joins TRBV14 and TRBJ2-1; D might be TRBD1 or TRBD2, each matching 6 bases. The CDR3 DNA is TGTGCCAGCAGCCCGTTAGGGGGGCTACCGTTCTTC. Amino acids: CASSPLGGLPFF.